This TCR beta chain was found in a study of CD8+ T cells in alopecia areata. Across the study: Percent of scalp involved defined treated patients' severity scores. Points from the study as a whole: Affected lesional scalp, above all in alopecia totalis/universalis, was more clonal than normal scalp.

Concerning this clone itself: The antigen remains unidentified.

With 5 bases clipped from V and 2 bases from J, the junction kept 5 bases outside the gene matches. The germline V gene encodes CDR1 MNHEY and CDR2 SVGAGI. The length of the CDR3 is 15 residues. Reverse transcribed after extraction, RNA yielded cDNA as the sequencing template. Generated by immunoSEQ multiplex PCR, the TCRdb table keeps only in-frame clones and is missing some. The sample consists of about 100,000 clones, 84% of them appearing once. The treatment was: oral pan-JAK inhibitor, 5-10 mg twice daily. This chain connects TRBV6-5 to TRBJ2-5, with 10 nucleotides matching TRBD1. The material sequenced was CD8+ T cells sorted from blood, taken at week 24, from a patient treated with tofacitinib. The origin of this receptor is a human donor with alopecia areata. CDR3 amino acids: CASSPWTGGQETQYF. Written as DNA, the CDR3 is TGTGCCAGCAGTCCCTGGACAGGGGGTCAAGAGACCCAGTACTTC.